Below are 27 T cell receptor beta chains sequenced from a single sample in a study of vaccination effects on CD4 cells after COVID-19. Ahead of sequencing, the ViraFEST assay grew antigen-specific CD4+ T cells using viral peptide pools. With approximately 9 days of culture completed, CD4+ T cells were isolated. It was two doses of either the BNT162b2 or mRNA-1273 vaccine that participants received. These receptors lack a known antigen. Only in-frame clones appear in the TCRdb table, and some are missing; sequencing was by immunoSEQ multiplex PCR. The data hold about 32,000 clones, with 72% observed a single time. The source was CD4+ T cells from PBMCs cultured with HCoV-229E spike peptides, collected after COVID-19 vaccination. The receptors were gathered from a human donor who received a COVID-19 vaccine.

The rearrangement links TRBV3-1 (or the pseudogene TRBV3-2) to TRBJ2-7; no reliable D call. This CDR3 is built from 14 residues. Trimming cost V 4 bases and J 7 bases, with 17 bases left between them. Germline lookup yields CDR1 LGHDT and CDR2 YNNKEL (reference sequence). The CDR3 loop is CASSRGLQTGEQYF. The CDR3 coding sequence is TGTGCCAGCAGCCGTGGATTGCAAACGGGTGAGCAGTACTTC.

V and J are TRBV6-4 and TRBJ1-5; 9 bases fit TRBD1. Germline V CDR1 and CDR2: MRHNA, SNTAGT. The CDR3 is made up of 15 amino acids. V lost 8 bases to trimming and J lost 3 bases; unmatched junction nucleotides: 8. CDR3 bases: TGTGCCAGCGGGCTCGGGACAGGGTCCAATCAGCCCCAGCATTTT. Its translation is CASGLGTGSNQPQHF.

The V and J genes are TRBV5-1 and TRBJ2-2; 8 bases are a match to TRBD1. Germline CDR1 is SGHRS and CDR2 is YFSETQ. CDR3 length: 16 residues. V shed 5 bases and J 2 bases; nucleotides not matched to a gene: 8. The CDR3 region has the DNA TGCGCCAGCAGTGCTCCCGGGACAGGTAACACCGGGGAGCTGTTTTTT. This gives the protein CASSAPGTGNTGELFF. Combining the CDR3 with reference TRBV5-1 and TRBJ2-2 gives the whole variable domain KAGVTQTPRYLIKTRGQQVTLSCSPISGHRSVSWYQQTPGQGLQFLFEYFSETQRNKGNFPGRFSGRQFSNSRSEMNVSTLELGDSALYLCASSAPGTGNTGELFFGEGSRLTVL.

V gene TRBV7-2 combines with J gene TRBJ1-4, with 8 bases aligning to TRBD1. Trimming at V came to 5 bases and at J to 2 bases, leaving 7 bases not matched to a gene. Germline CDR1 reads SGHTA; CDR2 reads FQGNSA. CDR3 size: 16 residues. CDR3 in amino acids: CASSPRQGSTNEKLFF. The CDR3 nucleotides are TGTGCCAGCAGCCCCCGACAGGGGTCCACTAATGAAAAACTGTTTTTT.

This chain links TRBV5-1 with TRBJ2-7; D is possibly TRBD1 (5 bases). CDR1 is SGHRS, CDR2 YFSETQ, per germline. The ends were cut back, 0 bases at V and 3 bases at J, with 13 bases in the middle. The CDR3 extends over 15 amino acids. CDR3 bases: TGCGCCAGCAGCTTGGCCCCCGGCAGGGACTACGAGCAGTACTTC. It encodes CASSLAPGRDYEQYF.

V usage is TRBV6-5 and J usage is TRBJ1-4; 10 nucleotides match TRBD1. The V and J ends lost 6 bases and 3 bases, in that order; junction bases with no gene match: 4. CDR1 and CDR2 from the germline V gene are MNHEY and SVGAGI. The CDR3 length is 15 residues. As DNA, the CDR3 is TGTGCCAGCAGGGGGACAGGGGCGGCTAATGAAAAACTGTTTTTT. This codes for CASRGTGAANEKLFF.

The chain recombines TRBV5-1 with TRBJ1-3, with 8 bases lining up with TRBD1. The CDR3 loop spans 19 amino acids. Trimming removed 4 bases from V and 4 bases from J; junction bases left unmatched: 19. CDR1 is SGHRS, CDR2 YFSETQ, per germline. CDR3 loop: CASSALGTGISSGGNTIYF. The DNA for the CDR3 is TGCGCCAGCAGCGCCCTCGGGACAGGAATATCCTCTGGCGGAAACACCATATATTTT.

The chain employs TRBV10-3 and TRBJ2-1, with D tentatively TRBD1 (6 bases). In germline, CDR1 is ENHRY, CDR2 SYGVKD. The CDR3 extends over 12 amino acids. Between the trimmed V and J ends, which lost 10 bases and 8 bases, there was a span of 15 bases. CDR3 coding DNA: TGTGCCACCTTACAGGGCGGCGATGAGCAGTTCTTC. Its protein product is CATLQGGDEQFF.

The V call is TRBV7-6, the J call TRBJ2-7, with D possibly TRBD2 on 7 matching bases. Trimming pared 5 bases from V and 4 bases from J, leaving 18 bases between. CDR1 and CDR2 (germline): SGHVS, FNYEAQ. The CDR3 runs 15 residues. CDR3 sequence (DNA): TGTGCCAGCAGCCACGGGGGGCTCCGCCGATACGAGCAGTACTTC. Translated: CASSHGGLRRYEQYF.

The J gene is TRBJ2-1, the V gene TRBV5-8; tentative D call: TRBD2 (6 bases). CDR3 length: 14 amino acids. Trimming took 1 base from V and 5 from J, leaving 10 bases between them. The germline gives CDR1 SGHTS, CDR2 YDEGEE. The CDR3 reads CASSLWGVDNEQFF. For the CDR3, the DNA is TGTGCCAGCAGCTTGTGGGGGGTTGACAATGAGCAGTTCTTC.

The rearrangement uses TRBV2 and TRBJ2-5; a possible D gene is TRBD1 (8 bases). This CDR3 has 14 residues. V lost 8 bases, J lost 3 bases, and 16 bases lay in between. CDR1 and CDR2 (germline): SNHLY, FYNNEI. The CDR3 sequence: CASGGGQAEETQYF. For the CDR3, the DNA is TGTGCCAGCGGGGGGGGACAGGCGGAAGAGACCCAGTACTTC.

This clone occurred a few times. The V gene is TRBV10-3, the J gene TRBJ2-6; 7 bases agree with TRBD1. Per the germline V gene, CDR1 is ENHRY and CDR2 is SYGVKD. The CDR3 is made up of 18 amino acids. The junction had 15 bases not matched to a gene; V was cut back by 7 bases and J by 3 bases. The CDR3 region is CAINTDRALGGGANVLTF. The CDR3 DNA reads TGTGCCATCAATACCGACAGGGCCCTCGGCGGTGGGGCCAACGTCCTGACTTTC.

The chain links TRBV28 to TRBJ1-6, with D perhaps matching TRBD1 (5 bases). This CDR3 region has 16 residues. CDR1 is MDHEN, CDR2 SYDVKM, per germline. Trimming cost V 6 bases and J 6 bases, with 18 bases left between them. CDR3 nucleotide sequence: TGTGCCAGCAGCGTCCTTTGGGGGATAAGTAATTCACCCCTCCACTTT. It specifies CASSVLWGISNSPLHF.

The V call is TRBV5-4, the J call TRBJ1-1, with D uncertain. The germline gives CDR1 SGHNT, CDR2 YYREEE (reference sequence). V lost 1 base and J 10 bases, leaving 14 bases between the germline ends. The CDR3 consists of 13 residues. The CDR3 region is CASSLIAGPAAFF. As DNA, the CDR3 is TGTGCCAGCAGCTTGATTGCGGGTCCGGCAGCTTTCTTT.

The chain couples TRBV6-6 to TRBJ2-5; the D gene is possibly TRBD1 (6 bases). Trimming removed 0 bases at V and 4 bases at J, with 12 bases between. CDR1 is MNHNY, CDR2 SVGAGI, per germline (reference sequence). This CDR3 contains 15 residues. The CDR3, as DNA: TGTGCCAGCAGTTACTCGATGGGGGCCCTAGAGACCCAGTACTTC. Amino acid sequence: CASSYSMGALETQYF.

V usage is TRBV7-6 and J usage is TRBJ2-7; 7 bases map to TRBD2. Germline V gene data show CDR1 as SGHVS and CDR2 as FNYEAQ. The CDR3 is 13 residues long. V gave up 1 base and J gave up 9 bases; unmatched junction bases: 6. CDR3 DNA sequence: TGTGCCAGCAGCTTAGGGGGTTGGGGGGGGCAGTACTTC. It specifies CASSLGGWGGQYF.

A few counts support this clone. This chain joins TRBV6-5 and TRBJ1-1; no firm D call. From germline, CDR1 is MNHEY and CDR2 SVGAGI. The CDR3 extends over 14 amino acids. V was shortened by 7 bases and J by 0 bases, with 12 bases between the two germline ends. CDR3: CASTLGVVNTEAFF. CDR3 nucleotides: TGTGCCAGCACCCTAGGAGTGGTGAACACTGAAGCTTTCTTT.

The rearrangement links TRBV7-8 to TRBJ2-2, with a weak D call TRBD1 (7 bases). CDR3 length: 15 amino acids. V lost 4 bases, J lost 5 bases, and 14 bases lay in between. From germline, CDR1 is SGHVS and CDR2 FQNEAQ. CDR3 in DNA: TGTGCCAGCAGCTACATCAGGGGGAGGACCGGGGAGCTGTTTTTT. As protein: CASSYIRGRTGELFF.

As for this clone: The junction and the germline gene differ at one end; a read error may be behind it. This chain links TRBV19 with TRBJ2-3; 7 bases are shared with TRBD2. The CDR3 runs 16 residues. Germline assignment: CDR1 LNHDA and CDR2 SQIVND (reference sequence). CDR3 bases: TGTGCCAGTAGCATAGGGTCTAGCGGACTCACAGATACGCAGTATTTT. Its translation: CASSIGSSGLTDTQYF.

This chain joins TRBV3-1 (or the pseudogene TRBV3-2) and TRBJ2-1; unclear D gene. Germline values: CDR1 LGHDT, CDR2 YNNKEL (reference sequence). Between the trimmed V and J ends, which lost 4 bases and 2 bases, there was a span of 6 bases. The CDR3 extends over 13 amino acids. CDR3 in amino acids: CASSPPTYNEQFF. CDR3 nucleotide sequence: TGTGCCAGCAGCCCACCGACCTACAATGAGCAGTTCTTC.

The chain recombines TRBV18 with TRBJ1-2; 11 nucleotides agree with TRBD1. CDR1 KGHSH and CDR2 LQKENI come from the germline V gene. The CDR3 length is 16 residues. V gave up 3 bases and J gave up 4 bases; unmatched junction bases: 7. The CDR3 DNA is TGTGCCAGCTCACCGGTAGGACAGGGGGCTTTCTATGGCTACACCTTC. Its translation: CASSPVGQGAFYGYTF.

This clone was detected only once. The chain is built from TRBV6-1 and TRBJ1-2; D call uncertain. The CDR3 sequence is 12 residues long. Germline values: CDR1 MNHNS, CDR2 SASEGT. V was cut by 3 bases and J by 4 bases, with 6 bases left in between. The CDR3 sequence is CASSDSLYGYTF. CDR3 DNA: TGTGCCAGCAGTGACAGCCTCTATGGCTACACCTTC.

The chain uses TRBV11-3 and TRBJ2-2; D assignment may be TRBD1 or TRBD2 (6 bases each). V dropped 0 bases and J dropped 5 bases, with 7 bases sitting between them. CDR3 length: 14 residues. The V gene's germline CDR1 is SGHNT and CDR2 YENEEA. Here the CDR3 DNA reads TGTGCCAGCAGCTTAGAAGGGGGGACCGGGGAGCTGTTTTTT. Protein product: CASSLEGGTGELFF.

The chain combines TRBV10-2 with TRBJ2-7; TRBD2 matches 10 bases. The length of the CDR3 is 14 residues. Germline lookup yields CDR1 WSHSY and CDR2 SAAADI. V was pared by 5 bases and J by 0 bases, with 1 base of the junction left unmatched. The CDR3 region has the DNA TGCGCCAGCAGTATAGCGGGGGGCTCCTACGAGCAGTACTTC. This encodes CASSIAGGSYEQYF.

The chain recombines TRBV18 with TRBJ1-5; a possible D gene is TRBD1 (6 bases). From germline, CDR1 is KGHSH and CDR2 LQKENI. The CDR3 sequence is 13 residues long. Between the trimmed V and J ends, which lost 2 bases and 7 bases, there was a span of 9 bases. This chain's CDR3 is CASSPGGDQPQHF. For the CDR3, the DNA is TGTGCCAGCTCACCAGGGGGCGACCAGCCCCAGCATTTT.

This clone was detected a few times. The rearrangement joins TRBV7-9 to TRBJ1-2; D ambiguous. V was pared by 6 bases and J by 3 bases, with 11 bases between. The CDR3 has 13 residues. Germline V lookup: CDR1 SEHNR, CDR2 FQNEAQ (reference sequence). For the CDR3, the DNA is TGTGCCAGCAGAGCCCGAGAGGACTATGGCTACACCTTC. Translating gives CASRAREDYGYTF.

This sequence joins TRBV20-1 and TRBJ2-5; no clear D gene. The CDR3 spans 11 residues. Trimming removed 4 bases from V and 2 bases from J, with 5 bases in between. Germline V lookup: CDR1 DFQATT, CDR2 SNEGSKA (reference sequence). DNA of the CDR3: TGCAGTGCTATGAATCAAGAGACCCAGTACTTC. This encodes CSAMNQETQYF.